The clone carrying this TCR beta chain was counted only a few times. The antigen is undetermined. The sample is drawn from a study of response to subunit inactivated influenza vaccine. TCRdb reprocessed the RT-PCR reads via MiXCR and lists one record per CDR3 protein. Among a few hundred thousand distinct CDR3 sequences, less than 15% were seen once, and the ten largest hold over 8.5%. The germline CDR1 and CDR2 sequences are LGHNA and YSLEER. V lost 1 base to trimming and J lost 2 bases, with 12 bases between them. The length of the CDR3 is 16 residues. Study results and caveats: Each seasonal influenza vaccination, the authors suggested, recruits few new T cells.

The chain combines TRBV4-3 with TRBJ2-1; perhaps TRBD2 as D (6 bases). The material was PBMCs from blood, obtained 12 days after vaccination. The receptor comes from a man aged 50-60 years who received an inactivated influenza vaccine. CDR3 coding DNA: TGCGCCAGCAGCCAAGGTACTAGCAGAGCCTACAATGAGCAGTTCTTC. Encoded protein: CASSQGTSRAYNEQFF.